What follows are 20 T cell receptor beta chains derived from one specimen sequenced in a study of glioma-infiltrating T cells. The iRepertoire nested amplicon-rescue multiplex PCR amplified TCR alpha and beta CDR3s from RNA. TCRdb re-called the multiplex PCR reads through MiXCR, storing one row per CDR3 protein. The sample has fewer than 200,000 distinct CDR3 sequences, around 40% seen once. Sequencing was carried out using glioma tissue, nonneoplastic brain tissue, or PBMCs (not recorded which). These receptors were obtained from a human donor with low-grade glioma or glioblastoma, undergoing nonglioma brain surgery, or in good health (not recorded which).

This clonotype was recorded at least ten times. V gene TRBV2 combines with J gene TRBJ1-6; 9 bases are a match to TRBD1. This CDR3 comprises 15 residues. Germline V gene sequence: CDR1 SNHLY, CDR2 FYNNEI. V was clipped by 4 bases and J by 11 bases; unmatched bases: 9. In nucleotides, the CDR3 is TGTGCCAGCAGTGCCGGGACAGGGTATAACACACCCCTCCACTTT. This translates into CASSAGTGYNTPLHF.

V usage is TRBV6-5 and J usage is TRBJ1-5; no clear D. CDR1 and CDR2 from the germline V gene are MNHEY and SVGAGI. V was shortened by 2 bases and J by 5 bases, with 4 bases between the two germline ends. The length of the CDR3 is 12 residues. The CDR3 is CASSYRDQPQHF. For the CDR3, the DNA is TGTGCCAGCAGTTACAGGGATCAGCCCCAGCATTTT.

The chain joins TRBV7-9 to TRBJ1-1, with 9 bases lining up with TRBD1. Losses at the gene ends were 6 bases for V and 5 bases for J; bases not matched to a gene: 16. Germline V gives CDR1 SEHNR, CDR2 FQNEAQ (reference sequence). This CDR3 has 17 residues. Written as DNA, the CDR3 is TGTGCCAGCAGTTTTGGGCCGGGACAGGGATTACGGACTGAAGCTTTCTTT. Its protein product is CASSFGPGQGLRTEAFF.

There are a few counts of this clonotype. This chain joins TRBV10-3 and TRBJ2-3, with TRBD1 matching 9 bases. J gave up 4 bases and V 10 bases, and 9 bases lay outside the gene matches. CDR3 length equals 14 residues. Germline CDR1 ENHRY, CDR2 SYGVKD. CDR3 in amino acids: CATRRDRDSDTQYF. As DNA, the CDR3 is TGTGCCACCCGGCGGGACAGGGACTCAGATACGCAGTATTTT.

Remarks on this clonotype: A junction boundary mismatches the germline segment, possibly from a read error. DNA of the CDR3: TGTGCCAGCAGCCAAGATTGGGGCGGGACAGTGAATTCACGCCTCCACTTT. Residues: CASSQDWGGTVNSRLHF. The V gene is TRBV4-2, the J gene TRBJ1-6; 7 bases align to TRBD1. The germline CDR1 and CDR2 sequences are LGHNA and YNFKEQ. The CDR3 has 17 amino acids.

A note on this clonotype: With a much larger clone just one base away, this may be a read error. The chain has TRBV6-1 and TRBJ2-1, with 7 nucleotides matching TRBD2. The CDR3 extends over 14 amino acids. V dropped 7 bases and J dropped 10; count of bases not matched to a gene: 13. CDR1 is MNHNS, CDR2 SASEGT, per germline. The CDR3 spells CASKVAGTTHEQFF. The CDR3 DNA reads as TGTGCCAGCAAAGTCGCTGGGACTACGCACGAGCAGTTCTTC.

CDR3 loop: CASNIKGQVFDTEAFF. CDR3 DNA sequence: TGTGCCAGCAACATCAAGGGACAGGTCTTCGACACTGAAGCTTTCTTT. This chain connects TRBV5-4 to TRBJ1-1; TRBD1 matches 8 bases. Per the germline V gene, CDR1 is SGHNT and CDR2 is YYREEE (reference sequence). CDR3 length: 16 residues. The J segment lost 3 bases and the V segment lost 6 bases, leaving 13 bases of the junction unmatched. Full variable domain (outside the CDR3, taken from reference TRBV5-4 and TRBJ1-1): ETGVTQSPTHLIKTRGQQVTLRCSSQSGHNTVSWYQQALGQGPQFIFQYYREEENGRGNFPPRFSGLQFPNYSSELNVNALELDDSALYLCASNIKGQVFDTEAFFGQGTRLTVV.

This clonotype appeared a few times. The V and J genes are TRBV12-3 or TRBV12-4 and TRBJ2-1; TRBD2 agrees at 8 bases. The CDR3 sequence is 16 residues long. Unmatched junction bases numbered 6, after V lost 1 base and J lost 4 bases. The CDR3 loop reads CASSLDGGGRYNEQFF. The CDR3 DNA follows: TGTGCCAGCAGTTTAGATGGGGGCGGGAGGTACAATGAGCAGTTCTTC.

V is TRBV20-1 and J is TRBJ2-6, with D perhaps assigned TRBD1 or TRBD2 (5 bases each). CDR3 length equals 14 residues. The V end was cut by 6 bases, the J end by 0 bases, with 9 bases between. Germline CDR1 is DFQATT and CDR2 is SNEGSKA (reference sequence). DNA of the CDR3: TGCAGTGCCTCCGGGGCCTCTGGGGCCAACGTCCTGACTTTC. This codes for CSASGASGANVLTF.

This clonotype was observed at least ten times. The J gene is TRBJ2-3, the V gene TRBV27, with 7 nucleotides matching TRBD1. CDR3 length: 16 residues. Germline V gene data show CDR1 as MNHEY and CDR2 as SMNVEV (reference sequence). Trimming cost V 5 bases and J 2 bases; bases outside gene matches: 10. CDR3 region: CASSLRGDRITDTQYF. As DNA, the CDR3 is TGTGCCAGCAGTCTGAGAGGGGACAGAATCACAGATACGCAGTATTTT.

This clonotype occurred a few times. This chain connects TRBV3-1 to TRBJ1-4; 7 bases line up with TRBD1. The CDR3 is 14 amino acids. In germline, CDR1 is LGHDT, CDR2 YNNKEL (reference sequence). With 3 bases clipped from V and 7 bases from J, the junction kept 5 bases outside the gene matches. Here the CDR3 DNA reads TGTGCCAGCAGCCATACAGGGGAACGTGAAAAACTGTTTTTT. Translated: CASSHTGEREKLFF.

Many counts were recorded for this clonotype. The rearrangement joins TRBV24-1 to TRBJ2-1, with D unclear. V dropped 4 bases and J dropped 4 bases, with 1 base sitting between them. The CDR3 totals 11 residues. Germline V CDR1 and CDR2: KGHDR, SFDVKD. CDR3 region: CATSEYNEQFF. The CDR3 DNA follows: TGTGCCACCAGTGAGTACAATGAGCAGTTCTTC.

Turning to this clonotype: This may stem from a read error, because a much larger clone lies one nucleotide away. This is likely a read error, given that the CDR3 carries no conserved phenylalanine or tryptophan at its end. V is TRBV20-1 and J is TRBJ1-1, with 10 bases lining up with TRBD1. CDR3 size: 16 residues. The V segment lost 1 base and the J segment 4 bases; nucleotides outside the gene matches: 9. Germline CDR1 DFQATT, CDR2 SNEGSKA (reference sequence). The CDR3 coding sequence is TGCAGTGCTAGAGGGGACAGGGGAGCCCTTGGCACTGAAGCTTTCTCT. It yields the protein CSARGDRGALGTEAFS.

Turning to this clonotype: A much larger clone differs by one base, so this may be a read error. The CDR3 end shows no conserved phenylalanine or tryptophan, and so a read error is likely. V and J are TRBV15 and TRBJ2-7, with 9 bases fitting TRBD2. V trimming: 5 bases; J trimming: 7 bases; junction bases outside the gene matches: 9. CDR1 and CDR2 from the germline V gene are LNHNV and YYDKDF (reference sequence). There are 14 residues in the CDR3. The CDR3 nucleotides are TGTGCCACCAGCCCGCAGCGGGAGGTCGGGGAGCAGTACTTA. Translation: CATSPQREVGEQYL.

To note about this clonotype: A read error may produce the germline difference seen at one junction end. This chain links TRBV7-2 with TRBJ2-3, with D maybe TRBD2 (5 bases). The CDR3 covers 18 residues. The germline V gene encodes CDR1 SGHTA and CDR2 FQGNSA. CDR3 protein: CASSLVGLLGSSTDMQYF. The CDR3 bases are TGTGCCAGCAGCTTAGTCGGACTCCTAGGGAGTAGCACAGATATGCAGTATTTT.

This chain connects TRBV2 to TRBJ1-5; no firm D call. Trimming stripped 5 bases from V and 2 bases from J, with 10 bases between. The V gene's germline CDR1 is SNHLY and CDR2 FYNNEI. The CDR3 has 14 amino acids. The CDR3 region is CASSSGAGNQPQHF. CDR3 bases: TGTGCCAGCAGTTCGGGCGCTGGCAATCAGCCCCAGCATTTT.

The CDR3 loop is CATYRDRGNEQFF. The DNA of the CDR3 is TGTGCCACCTACCGGGACAGGGGAAATGAGCAGTTCTTC. The J gene is TRBJ2-1, the V gene TRBV2, with 10 bases that match TRBD1. The CDR3 consists of 13 residues. Germline trimming cut 10 bases from V and 7 bases from J; bases unmatched to any gene: 7. Germline V gene data show CDR1 as SNHLY and CDR2 as FYNNEI.

The J gene is TRBJ2-2, the V gene TRBV20-1; a weak D match, TRBD2 (7 bases). The germline V and J ends were trimmed by 1 base and 4 bases, with 10 bases remaining between them. The germline V gene encodes CDR1 DFQATT and CDR2 SNEGSKA (reference sequence). CDR3 length equals 14 residues. CDR3 sequence reads: CSARGGGGTGELFF. In DNA form, the CDR3 reads TGCAGTGCTAGAGGGGGGGGCGGCACCGGGGAGCTGTTTTTT.

With regard to this clonotype: A much larger clone sits a single nucleotide away, making a read error possible. The chain is built from TRBV28 and TRBJ2-2, with D maybe TRBD2 (6 bases). The CDR3 totals 12 residues. Germline V CDR1 and CDR2: MDHEN, SYDVKM. CDR3 DNA: TGTGCCAGCAGTTTAGAGACCGGGGAGGTGTTTTTT. This translates into CASSLETGEVFF. Variable domain in full (rest from reference TRBV28 and TRBJ2-2): DVKVTQSSRYLVKRTGEKVFLECVQDMDHENMFWYRQDPGLGLRLIYFSYDVKMKEKGDIPEGYSVSREKKERFSLILESASTNQTSMYLCASSLETGEVFFGEGSRLTVL.

This clonotype occurred many times. The rearrangement uses TRBV27 and TRBJ2-7, with D perhaps matching TRBD1 (6 bases). V dropped 2 bases and J dropped 4 bases, with 12 bases sitting between them. Germline loops: CDR1 MNHEY, CDR2 SMNVEV (reference sequence). This CDR3 region has 14 residues. As DNA, the CDR3 is TGTGCCAGCAGTTTACAGGGGACCTATTACGAGCAGTACTTC. This codes for CASSLQGTYYEQYF.